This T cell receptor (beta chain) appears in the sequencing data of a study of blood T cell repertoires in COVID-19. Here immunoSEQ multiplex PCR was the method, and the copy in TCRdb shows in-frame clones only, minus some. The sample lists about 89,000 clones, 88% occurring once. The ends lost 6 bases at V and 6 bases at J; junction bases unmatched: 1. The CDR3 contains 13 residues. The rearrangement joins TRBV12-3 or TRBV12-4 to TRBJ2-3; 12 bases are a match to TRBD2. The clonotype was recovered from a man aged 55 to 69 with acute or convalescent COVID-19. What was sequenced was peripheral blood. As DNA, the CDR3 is TGTGCCAGCAGGACTAGCGGGAGTGATACGCAGTATTTT. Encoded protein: CASRTSGSDTQYF.